Listed here are 15 T cell receptor beta chains from one sample, sequenced in a study of cytomegalovirus exposure and HLA in healthy donors. The PCR had 60 Vbeta and 13 Jbeta primers. Sequenced by immunoSEQ multiplex PCR; TCRdb stores in-frame clones only, minus some. Of 150,000 to 200,000 clones in the sample, about 80% were seen once. The source material was PBMCs. The source is a woman in her thirties in good health and CMV-seropositive.

The chain links TRBV19 to TRBJ1-2; D possibly corresponds to TRBD1 (6 bases). Germline V gene sequence: CDR1 LNHDA, CDR2 SQIVND (reference sequence). The CDR3 loop spans 13 amino acids. The V and J ends lost 7 bases and 5 bases respectively, with 14 bases between them. For the CDR3, the DNA is TGTGCCAGTACAAACAGGGATAAATATGGCTACACCTTC. Its protein is CASTNRDKYGYTF.

This clone was picked up a small number of times. This chain joins TRBV9 and TRBJ2-2, with 8 bases that match TRBD1. Trimming at V came to 3 bases and at J to 4 bases, leaving 5 bases not matched to a gene. In germline, CDR1 is SGDLS, CDR2 YYNGEE. The CDR3 has 15 amino acids. The CDR3 DNA sequence: TGTGCCAGCAGCGCCGGACAGGGTGGCACCGGGGAGCTGTTTTTT. The encoded protein is CASSAGQGGTGELFF.

The chain uses TRBV4-1 and TRBJ1-1; D is possibly TRBD1 (5 bases). This CDR3 comprises 16 residues. Germline CDR1 MGHRA, CDR2 YSYEKL. Between the trimmed V and J ends, which lost 0 bases and 1 base, there was a span of 12 bases. DNA of the CDR3: TGCGCCAGCAGCCAAGAATTAAACAGGAGGAACACTGAAGCTTTCTTT. This translates into CASSQELNRRNTEAFF.

This clone was counted between two and nine times. The chain is built from TRBV5-5 and TRBJ1-2; 8 bases agree with TRBD1. The V and J ends lost 4 bases and 1 base, in that order; junction bases with no gene match: 6. CDR3 length equals 15 residues. Germline CDR1 is SGHKS and CDR2 is YYEKEE (reference sequence). As DNA, the CDR3 is TGTGCCAGCAGCCCCGGGACAGGAGTTAACTATGGCTACACCTTC. This codes for CASSPGTGVNYGYTF.

This clone was found once. CDR3 sequence reads: CASRFGQNTEAFF. CDR3 coding DNA: TGTGCCAGCAGATTCGGACAGAACACTGAAGCTTTCTTT. The chain combines TRBV5-4 with TRBJ1-1, with D possibly TRBD1 on 5 matching bases. CDR1 and CDR2 from the germline V gene are SGHNT and YYREEE (reference sequence). This CDR3 comprises 13 residues. V gave up 5 bases and J gave up 1 base, with 9 bases separating them.

The table lists this clone with a few counts. The rearrangement links TRBV5-1 to TRBJ1-1; TRBD1 might be the D (6 bases). The CDR3 totals 14 residues. From germline, CDR1 is SGHRS and CDR2 YFSETQ. The V and J ends lost 6 bases and 4 bases respectively, with 16 bases between them. CDR3 in amino acids: CASTSGGLSTEAFF. The CDR3 DNA reads TGCGCCAGCACCTCCGGGGGGCTATCCACTGAAGCTTTCTTT.

Details on this clone: This sample includes further DNA sequences coding for the same CDR3. The V call is TRBV29-1, the J call TRBJ2-7; D unresolved. The CDR3 spans 10 residues. The V gene's germline CDR1 is SQVTM and CDR2 ANQGSEA. The germline V and J ends were trimmed by 4 bases and 4 bases, with 5 bases remaining between them. In nucleotides, the CDR3 is TGCAGCGTTGGGGCTTACGAGCAGTACTTC. The encoded protein is CSVGAYEQYF.

CDR3 sequence reads: CASSQARTNSPLHF. The CDR3 DNA sequence: TGCGCCAGCAGCCAAGCGAGGACAAACTCACCCCTCCACTTT. The chain carries TRBV4-3 and TRBJ1-6; TRBD1 is a possible D gene (5 bases). Germline values: CDR1 LGHNA, CDR2 YSLEER. CDR3 length equals 14 residues. Trimming left V 1 base short and J 10 bases short, with 11 bases between.

The V and J genes are TRBV4-3 and TRBJ2-3; possible D gene TRBD1, 6 bases. V dropped 3 bases and J dropped 3 bases, with 16 bases sitting between them. The CDR3 runs 16 residues. CDR1 LGHNA and CDR2 YSLEER come from the germline V gene. The CDR3 nucleotides are TGCGCCAGCAGCCAGGGGACCAGGGGTCCGACAGATACGCAGTATTTT. It specifies CASSQGTRGPTDTQYF.

The rearrangement uses TRBV2 and TRBJ1-6; D is perhaps TRBD1 (5 bases). Germline assignment: CDR1 SNHLY and CDR2 FYNNEI. V gave up 8 bases and J gave up 0 bases, with 14 bases separating them. CDR3 length: 16 amino acids. The CDR3 DNA reads TGTGCCAGCTCCCCAGGGTTTAACTCCTATAATTCACCCCTCCACTTT. Translation: CASSPGFNSYNSPLHF. The complete variable domain, with remaining parts taken from reference TRBV2 and TRBJ1-6, reads EPEVTQTPSHQVTQMGQEVILRCVPISNHLYFYWYRQILGQKVEFLVSFYNNEISEKSEIFDDQFSVERPDGSNFTLKIRSTKLEDSAMYFCASSPGFNSYNSPLHFGNGTRLTVT.

The V call is TRBV12-5, the J call TRBJ2-5, with 12 bases fitting TRBD1. Germline V gene lookup returns CDR1 LGHNT and CDR2 FRNRAP. Trimming removed 0 bases from V and 4 bases from J; junction bases left unmatched: 6. The CDR3 is 17 residues long. The DNA for the CDR3 is TGTGCTAGTGGTTTGGTTAGGGGACAGGGGGCGGGAGAGACCCAGTACTTC. Translating gives CASGLVRGQGAGETQYF.

This chain uses TRBV5-6 with TRBJ1-2; possibly TRBD1 for D (6 bases). This CDR3 is built from 14 residues. Germline values: CDR1 SGHDT, CDR2 YYEEEE. Trimming removed 4 bases at V and 3 bases at J, with 13 bases between. DNA of the CDR3: TGTGCCAGCAGCACCCAAGGGGGTCACTATGGCTACACCTTC. It encodes CASSTQGGHYGYTF.

CDR3 amino acids: CASSVEQHSGRGWGEQYF. CDR3 DNA sequence: TGTGCCAGCAGCGTAGAACAGCACAGCGGGAGAGGATGGGGCGAGCAGTACTTC. The chain couples TRBV9 to TRBJ2-7; 8 bases fit TRBD2. The germline gives CDR1 SGDLS, CDR2 YYNGEE. The CDR3 length is 18 residues. The J segment lost 6 bases and the V segment lost 0 bases, leaving 17 bases of the junction unmatched.

The genes are TRBV28 and TRBJ1-1; weak D call: TRBD1 (5 bases). This CDR3 is 15 amino acids long. Trimming stripped 5 bases from V and 0 bases from J, with 13 bases between. Germline V gene data show CDR1 as MDHEN and CDR2 as SYDVKM. The CDR3 here is CASSPTPGMNTEAFF. The CDR3 nucleotides read TGTGCCAGCAGTCCTACGCCAGGGATGAACACTGAAGCTTTCTTT.

The chain links TRBV9 to TRBJ2-1, with 8 positions matching TRBD2. CDR1 and CDR2 (germline): SGDLS, YYNGEE. The V gene end was trimmed by 4 bases and the J gene end by 5 bases; junction bases not matched to a gene: 11. The CDR3 covers 16 residues. In DNA, the CDR3 is TGTGCCAGCAGCCCCCGGTTAAGCGGGAGCCACAATGAGCAGTTCTTC. It translates to CASSPRLSGSHNEQFF.